The clone carrying this T cell receptor beta chain appeared a single time. Its antigen is undetermined. This sample was taken from a study of cytomegalovirus exposure and HLA in healthy donors. Study context: A later analysis reported the roughly 130 validation repertoires used the same platform as the 500 to 800 first-cohort repertoires.

The protocol was immunoSEQ multiplex PCR, while the TCRdb copy is restricted to in-frame clones and leaves out a portion. The table includes roughly 300,000 clones, roughly 87% detected once. Study-wide results and caveats: TCR clusters originating in the first cohort tended to co-occur in the 100 to 150 validation repertoires, according to a later analysis.

The CDR3 extends over 15 amino acids. CDR1 and CDR2 (germline): SGHRS, YFSETQ. The V gene lost 0 bases and the J gene lost 7 bases, with 14 bases spanning the gap. V is TRBV5-1 and J is TRBJ2-1, with a possible D match to TRBD1 (6 bases). Sequencing was performed on PBMCs. The origin of this receptor is a woman in her 30s in good health and CMV-seropositive. The CDR3 region has the DNA TGCGCCAGCAGCTTGGCCGCAACAGGGTTAAATGAGCAGTTCTTC. It specifies CASSLAATGLNEQFF.